The T cell receptor beta chain described here comes from a study of patients and donors after allogeneic stem cell transplantation. The CDR3 sequence is 15 residues long. V lost 7 bases, J lost 14 bases, and 24 bases lay in between. MiXCR, run by TCRdb on the RT-PCR reads, gives a single entry per CDR3 protein. Of about 200,000 distinct CDR3 sequences listed, 41% are singletons. This clonotype turned up a few times. The sequenced sample was blood, either unsorted or a sorted T cell fraction (not recorded which). The chain carries TRBV12-3 or TRBV12-4 and TRBJ1-6, with D possibly being TRBD1 (5 bases). The source is a human donor who was either an allogeneic HSCT recipient or a stem cell or donor lymphocyte infusion donor (not recorded which). It is not recorded whose cells these are; they may come from a transplant donor. The CDR3 region has the DNA TGTGCCAGCACCTCCCCGGGCAGGGCGTCTCAAGCCCTCCACTTT. It is translated as CASTSPGRASQALHF.